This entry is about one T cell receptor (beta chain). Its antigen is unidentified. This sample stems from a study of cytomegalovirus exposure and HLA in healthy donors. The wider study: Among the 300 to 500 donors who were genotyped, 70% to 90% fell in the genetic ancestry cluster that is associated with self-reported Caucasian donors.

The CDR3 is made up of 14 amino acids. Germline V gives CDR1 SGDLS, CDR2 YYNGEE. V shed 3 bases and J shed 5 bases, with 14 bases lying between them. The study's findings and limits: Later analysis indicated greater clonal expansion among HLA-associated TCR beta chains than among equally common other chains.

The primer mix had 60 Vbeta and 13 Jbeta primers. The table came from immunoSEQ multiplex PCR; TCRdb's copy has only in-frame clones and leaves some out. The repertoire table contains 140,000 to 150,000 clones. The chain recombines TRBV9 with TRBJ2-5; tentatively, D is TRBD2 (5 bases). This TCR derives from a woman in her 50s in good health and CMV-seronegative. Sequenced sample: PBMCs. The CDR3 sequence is CASSAGSGWETQYF. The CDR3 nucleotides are TGTGCCAGCAGCGCGGGATCTGGCTGGGAGACCCAGTACTTC.